These T cell receptor beta chains were read from a single sample in a study of cytomegalovirus exposure and HLA in healthy donors. Only in-frame clones appear in the TCRdb table, and some are missing; sequencing was by immunoSEQ multiplex PCR. The repertoire includes 100,000 to 150,000 clones, about a sixth of them detected once, and about 3.1% sits in the top ten. The sequenced sample consisted of PBMCs. The receptors originated from a female donor in good health and CMV-seropositive. The CDR3 runs from the conserved cysteine through the conserved F or W. Each record gives: J gene, CDR3 length, clone size, D gene, V gene, CDR3 protein, CDR3 DNA. A D gene is named only where the DNA matches it firmly. Size tells how often a clone was seen (once, few, many) or the class of an expanded clone, and some rows leave it out.

j_gene: TRBJ2-5; len: 15; abundance: -; d_gene: TRBD1; v_gene: TRBV7-7; CDR3aa: CASSPPTGWEETQYF; CDR3nt: TGTGCCAGCAGCCCACCGACAGGGTGGGAAGAGACCCAGTACTTC
j_gene: TRBJ1-1; len: 14; abundance: -; d_gene: -; v_gene: TRBV28; CDR3aa: CASSTVTPITEAFF; CDR3nt: TGTGCCAGCAGTACTGTGACACCCATCACTGAAGCTTTCTTT
j_gene: TRBJ1-5; len: 16; abundance: -; d_gene: TRBD1; v_gene: TRBV9; CDR3aa: CASSAGTGVMGQPQHF; CDR3nt: TGTGCCAGCAGCGCGGGGACAGGGGTGATGGGACAGCCCCAGCATTTT
j_gene: TRBJ2-3; len: 14; abundance: -; d_gene: TRBD1; v_gene: TRBV2; CDR3aa: CASSADRATDTQYF; CDR3nt: TGTGCCAGCAGTGCGGACAGGGCGACAGATACGCAGTATTTT
j_gene: TRBJ2-3; len: 16; abundance: -; d_gene: TRBD2; v_gene: TRBV29-1; CDR3aa: CSVEGTSDGSTDTQYF; CDR3nt: TGCAGCGTTGAGGGGACTAGTGACGGAAGCACAGATACGCAGTATTTT
j_gene: TRBJ2-1; len: 14; abundance: -; d_gene: TRBD2; v_gene: TRBV6-5; CDR3aa: CASIPSGEDNEQFF; CDR3nt: TGTGCCAGCATACCTAGCGGGGAAGACAATGAGCAGTTCTTC
j_gene: TRBJ2-1; len: 18; abundance: -; d_gene: TRBD2; v_gene: TRBV30; CDR3aa: CASYPGLAGAVPYNEQFF; CDR3nt: TGTGCCTCTTATCCGGGACTAGCGGGCGCAGTCCCCTACAATGAGCAGTTCTTC
j_gene: TRBJ2-1; len: 13; abundance: -; d_gene: -; v_gene: TRBV5-6; CDR3aa: CASSLGGLGEQFF; CDR3nt: TGTGCCAGCAGCTTGGGAGGGCTTGGTGAGCAGTTCTTC
j_gene: TRBJ2-1; len: 16; abundance: -; d_gene: TRBD2; v_gene: TRBV19; CDR3aa: CASSFRSSGGLNEQFF; CDR3nt: TGTGCCAGTAGTTTCCGCTCTAGCGGGGGGCTAAATGAGCAGTTCTTC
j_gene: TRBJ1-2; len: 16; abundance: -; d_gene: -; v_gene: TRBV5-5; CDR3aa: CASSLGEWGPGHGYTF; CDR3nt: TGTGCCAGCAGCTTGGGCGAGTGGGGGCCTGGCCATGGCTACACCTTC
j_gene: TRBJ2-3; len: 15; abundance: few; d_gene: TRBD1; v_gene: TRBV28; CDR3aa: CASSLRTGAQATQYF; CDR3nt: TGTGCCAGCAGTTTAAGGACAGGGGCTCAAGCTACGCAGTATTTT
j_gene: TRBJ1-2; len: 14; abundance: -; d_gene: -; v_gene: TRBV19; CDR3aa: CASNPHRRNYGYTF; CDR3nt: TGTGCCAGCAATCCTCACAGGAGAAACTATGGCTACACCTTC
j_gene: TRBJ2-1; len: 15; abundance: few; d_gene: -; v_gene: TRBV5-4; CDR3aa: CASSSGAKKYNEQFF; CDR3nt: TGTGCCAGCAGCTCCGGAGCTAAGAAGTACAATGAGCAGTTCTTC
j_gene: TRBJ2-7; len: 16; abundance: -; d_gene: TRBD2; v_gene: TRBV27; CDR3aa: CASSGGRGLAPYEQYF; CDR3nt: TGTGCCAGCAGTGGGGGAAGGGGACTAGCCCCCTACGAGCAGTACTTC
j_gene: TRBJ2-7; len: 13; abundance: -; d_gene: -; v_gene: TRBV4-3; CDR3aa: CASSQVKGDEQYF; CDR3nt: TGCGCCAGCAGCCAAGTAAAGGGGGACGAGCAGTACTTC
j_gene: TRBJ2-7; len: 15; abundance: few; d_gene: TRBD2; v_gene: TRBV6-5; CDR3aa: CASSLTSGGLYEQYF; CDR3nt: TGTGCCAGCAGTTTGACTAGCGGGGGCTTATACGAGCAGTACTTC
j_gene: TRBJ2-3; len: 14; abundance: few; d_gene: -; v_gene: TRBV29-1; CDR3aa: CSVEGGRGTDTQYF; CDR3nt: TGCAGCGTTGAAGGTGGCAGGGGCACAGATACGCAGTATTTT
j_gene: TRBJ2-7; len: 16; abundance: -; d_gene: -; v_gene: TRBV5-1; CDR3aa: CASSPGQEGTAYEQYF; CDR3nt: TGCGCCAGCAGCCCGGGTCAGGAGGGAACTGCCTACGAGCAGTACTTC
j_gene: TRBJ2-5; len: 13; abundance: few; d_gene: -; v_gene: TRBV7-9; CDR3aa: CASSLYSQETQYF; CDR3nt: TGTGCCAGCAGCTTATACAGCCAAGAGACCCAGTACTTC
j_gene: TRBJ2-1; len: 16; abundance: few; d_gene: -; v_gene: TRBV6-5; CDR3aa: CASSYLGGVTYNEQFF; CDR3nt: TGTGCCAGCAGTTACTTGGGCGGGGTCACCTACAATGAGCAGTTCTTC